This T cell receptor (beta chain) was sequenced during a study of cytomegalovirus exposure and HLA in healthy donors. Study results and limitations: The authors listed 164 TCR beta chains as cytomegalovirus-associated. Within an earlier analysis, most TCR beta V segments proved productive either about 90% or about 30% of the time. For cytomegalovirus status, the classifier reportedly gave diagnoses with high specificity and sensitivity.

V dropped 2 bases and J dropped 3 bases, with 13 bases sitting between them. The CDR3 is 15 residues long. Germline CDR1 and CDR2: LNHDA and SQIVND (reference sequence). Remarks on this clone: The antigen remains undetermined.

60 Vbeta and 13 Jbeta primers were used in PCR. Libraries were prepared by immunoSEQ multiplex PCR; TCRdb keeps only in-frame clonotypes and omits some of them. Of roughly 100,000 clones in the sample, about 62% are singletons; the top ten hold about 4.3%. This receptor was taken from a human donor in good health. V and J are TRBV19 and TRBJ2-5; D not resolved. The sequenced sample was PBMCs. The CDR3 region is CASSIWAGNKETQYF. The CDR3 nucleotides are TGTGCCAGTAGTATATGGGCAGGTAATAAAGAGACCCAGTACTTC.